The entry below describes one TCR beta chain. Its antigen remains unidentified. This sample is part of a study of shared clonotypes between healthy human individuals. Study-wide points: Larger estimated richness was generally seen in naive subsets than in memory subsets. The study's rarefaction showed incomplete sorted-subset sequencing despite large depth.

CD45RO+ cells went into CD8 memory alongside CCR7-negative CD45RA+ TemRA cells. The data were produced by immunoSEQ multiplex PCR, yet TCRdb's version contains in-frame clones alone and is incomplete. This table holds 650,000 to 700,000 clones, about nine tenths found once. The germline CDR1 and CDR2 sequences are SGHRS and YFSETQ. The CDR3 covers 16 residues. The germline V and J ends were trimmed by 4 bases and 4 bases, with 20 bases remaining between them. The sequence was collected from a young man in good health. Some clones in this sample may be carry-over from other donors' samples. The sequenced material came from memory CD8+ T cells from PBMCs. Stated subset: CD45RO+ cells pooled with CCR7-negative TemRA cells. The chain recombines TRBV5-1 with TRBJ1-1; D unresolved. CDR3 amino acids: CASSQSPNGVGTEAFF. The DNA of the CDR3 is TGCGCCAGCAGCCAATCACCCAACGGCGTGGGCACTGAAGCTTTCTTT.